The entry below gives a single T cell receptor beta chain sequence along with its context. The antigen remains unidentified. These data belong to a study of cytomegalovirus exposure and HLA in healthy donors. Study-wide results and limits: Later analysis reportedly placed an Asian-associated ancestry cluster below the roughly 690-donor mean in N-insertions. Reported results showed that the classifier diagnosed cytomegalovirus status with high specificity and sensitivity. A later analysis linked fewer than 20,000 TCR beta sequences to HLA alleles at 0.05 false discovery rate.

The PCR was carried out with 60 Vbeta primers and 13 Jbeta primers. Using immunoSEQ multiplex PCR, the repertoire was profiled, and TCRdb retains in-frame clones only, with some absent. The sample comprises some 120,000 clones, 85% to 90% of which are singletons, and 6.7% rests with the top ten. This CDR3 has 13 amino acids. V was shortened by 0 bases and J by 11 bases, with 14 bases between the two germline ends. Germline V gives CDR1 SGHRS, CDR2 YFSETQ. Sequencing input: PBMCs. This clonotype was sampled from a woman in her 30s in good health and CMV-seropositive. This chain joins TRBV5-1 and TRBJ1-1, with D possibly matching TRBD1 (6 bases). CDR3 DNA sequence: TGCGCCAGCAGCTTGGCGAACAGGGAGTGGGCTTTCTTT. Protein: CASSLANREWAFF.